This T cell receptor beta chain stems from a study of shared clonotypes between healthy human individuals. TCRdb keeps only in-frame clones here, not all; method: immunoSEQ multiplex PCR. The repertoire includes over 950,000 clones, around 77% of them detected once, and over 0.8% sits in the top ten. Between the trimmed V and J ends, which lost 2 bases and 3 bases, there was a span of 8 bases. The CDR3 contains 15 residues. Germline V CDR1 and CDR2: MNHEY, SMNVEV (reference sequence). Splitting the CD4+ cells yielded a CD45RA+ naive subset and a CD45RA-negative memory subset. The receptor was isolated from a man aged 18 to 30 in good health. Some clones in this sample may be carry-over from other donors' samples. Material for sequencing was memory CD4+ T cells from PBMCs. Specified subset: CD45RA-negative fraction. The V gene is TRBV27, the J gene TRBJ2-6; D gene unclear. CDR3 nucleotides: TGTGCCAGCAGTTTAAGTGGCGGTGGGGCCAACGTCCTGACTTTC. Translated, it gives CASSLSGGGANVLTF.